This T cell receptor (beta chain) was recorded in a study of cytomegalovirus exposure and HLA in healthy donors. Only in-frame clones appear in the TCRdb table, and some are missing; sequencing was by immunoSEQ multiplex PCR. This sample yields some 200,000 clones, of which 85% to 95% are seen a single time; approximately 1.1% belongs to the top ten. Sequenced: PBMCs. This receptor was obtained from a woman younger than 30 in good health and CMV-seronegative.

The CDR3 is CASSFIQGAGTDTQYF. DNA for the CDR3: TGTGCCAGCAGTTTTATACAGGGGGCTGGCACAGATACGCAGTATTTT. V is TRBV28 and J is TRBJ2-3, with 9 bases fitting TRBD1. The CDR3 consists of 16 residues. CDR1 MDHEN and CDR2 SYDVKM come from the germline V gene. Trimming cost V 3 bases and J 1 base; bases outside gene matches: 5.